This record covers a single TCR beta chain. Antigen specificity is unknown. The germline gives CDR1 SGHVS, CDR2 FNYEAQ. The V gene lost 3 bases and the J gene lost 0 bases, with 12 bases spanning the gap. The CDR3 has 15 residues. The assay was immunoSEQ multiplex PCR, and TCRdb's table has in-frame clones only and misses some. The sample gives approximately 62,000 clones, around 85% of which show up once; around 2.1% is in the top ten. These data are taken from a study of lymphopenia after photon versus proton radiotherapy. Study-level points and caveats: In patients who died, overall survival fell as post-nadir TCR diversity dropped more. Only patients who died were analyzed for survival; proton advantage is unproven. After the lymphocyte nadir, photon-treated repertoires showed oligoclonal expansion, especially of CD8+ Temra cells. Proton therapy kept repertoires fairly stable, unlike photons, which gained effector/memory cells.

The chain couples TRBV7-6 to TRBJ2-7; weak D call: TRBD1 (6 bases). The sequences come from peripheral blood, collected from a patient treated with proton-based radiotherapy. The clonotype originates from a man in his sixties with pancreatic cancer. The CDR3 bases are TGTGCCAGCAGCTTGGGACAAGACAGCTCCTACGAGCAGTACTTC. It translates to CASSLGQDSSYEQYF.